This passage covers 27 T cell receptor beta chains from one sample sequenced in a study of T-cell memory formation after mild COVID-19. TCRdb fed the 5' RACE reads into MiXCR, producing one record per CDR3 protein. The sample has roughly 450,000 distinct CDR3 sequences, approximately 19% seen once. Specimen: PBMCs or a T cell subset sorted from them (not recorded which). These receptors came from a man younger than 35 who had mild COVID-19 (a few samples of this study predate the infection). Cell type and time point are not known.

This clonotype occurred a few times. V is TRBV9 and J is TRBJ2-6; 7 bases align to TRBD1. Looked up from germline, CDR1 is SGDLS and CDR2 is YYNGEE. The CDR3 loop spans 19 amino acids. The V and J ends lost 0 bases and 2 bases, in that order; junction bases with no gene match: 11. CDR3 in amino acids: CASSVEGALPLAGANVLTF. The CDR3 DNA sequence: TGTGCCAGCAGCGTAGAGGGGGCCCTGCCTTTAGCTGGGGCCAACGTCCTGACTTTC.

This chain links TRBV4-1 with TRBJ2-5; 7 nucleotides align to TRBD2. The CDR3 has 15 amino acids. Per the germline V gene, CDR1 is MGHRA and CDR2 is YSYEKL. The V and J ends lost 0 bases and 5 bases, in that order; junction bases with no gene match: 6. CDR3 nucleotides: TGCGCCAGCAGCCAAGAGGGGGGGTCGGCGGAGACCCAGTACTTC. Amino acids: CASSQEGGSAETQYF.

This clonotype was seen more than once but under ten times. Here the CDR3 reads CASNPTSRVHNEQFF. The CDR3 DNA follows: TGTGCCAGCAATCCGACTAGTCGCGTTCATAATGAGCAGTTCTTC. This chain joins TRBV6-2 or TRBV6-3 and TRBJ2-1; tentative D call: TRBD2 (6 bases). V lost 7 bases and J 7 bases, leaving 20 bases between the germline ends. The CDR3 runs to 15 residues. Germline values: CDR1 MNHEY, CDR2 SVGEGT.

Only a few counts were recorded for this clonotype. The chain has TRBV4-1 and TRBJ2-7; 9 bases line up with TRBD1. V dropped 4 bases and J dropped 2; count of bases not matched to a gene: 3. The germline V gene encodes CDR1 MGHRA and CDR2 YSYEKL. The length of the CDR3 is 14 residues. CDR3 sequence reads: CASSLRTGAYEQYV. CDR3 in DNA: TGCGCCAGCAGCCTTAGGACAGGGGCCTACGAGCAGTACGTC.

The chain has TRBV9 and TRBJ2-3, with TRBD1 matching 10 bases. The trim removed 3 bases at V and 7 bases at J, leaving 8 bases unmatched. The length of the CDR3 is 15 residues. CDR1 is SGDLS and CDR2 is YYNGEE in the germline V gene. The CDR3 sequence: CASSGGTGEANTQYF. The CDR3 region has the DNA TGTGCCAGCAGCGGCGGGACAGGGGAAGCGAATACGCAGTATTTT.

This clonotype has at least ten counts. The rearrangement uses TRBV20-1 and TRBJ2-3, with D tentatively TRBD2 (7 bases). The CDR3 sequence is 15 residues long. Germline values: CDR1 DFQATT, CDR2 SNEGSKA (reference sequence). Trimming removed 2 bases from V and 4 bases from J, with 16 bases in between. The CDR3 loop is CSARRSGGRADTQYF. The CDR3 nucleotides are TGCAGTGCTAGACGATCGGGGGGCCGAGCAGATACGCAGTATTTT.

The DNA for the CDR3 is TGCAGTGCTAGAACGGGGGATTCCTCGTATAGCAATCAGCCCCAGCATTTT. Its protein is CSARTGDSSYSNQPQHF. The chain couples TRBV20-1 to TRBJ1-5, with D perhaps TRBD1 (5 bases). Trimming stripped 2 bases from V and 0 bases from J, with 17 bases between. Germline values: CDR1 DFQATT, CDR2 SNEGSKA (reference sequence). This CDR3 has 17 residues.

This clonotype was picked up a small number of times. This chain's CDR3 is CSVQIQGSNQPQHF. CDR3 bases: TGCAGCGTTCAAATACAGGGTAGCAATCAGCCCCAGCATTTT. The V gene is TRBV29-1, the J gene TRBJ1-5; a possible D gene is TRBD1 (6 bases). The V gene's germline CDR1 is SQVTM and CDR2 ANQGSEA. Trimming took 5 bases from V and 0 from J, leaving 11 bases between them. CDR3 length: 14 amino acids.

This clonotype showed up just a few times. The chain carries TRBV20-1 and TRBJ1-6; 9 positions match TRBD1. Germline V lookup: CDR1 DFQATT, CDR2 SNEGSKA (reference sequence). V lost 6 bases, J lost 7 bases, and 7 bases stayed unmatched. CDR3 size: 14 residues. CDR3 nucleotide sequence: TGCAGTGCCTCCAGGGACAGGGCCAATTCACCCCTCCACTTT. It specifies CSASRDRANSPLHF.

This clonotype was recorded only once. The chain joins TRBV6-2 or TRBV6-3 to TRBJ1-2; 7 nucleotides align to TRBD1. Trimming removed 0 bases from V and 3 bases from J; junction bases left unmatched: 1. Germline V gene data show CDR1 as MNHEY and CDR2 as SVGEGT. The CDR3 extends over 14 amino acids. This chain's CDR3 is CASSYSGQHYGYTF. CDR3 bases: TGTGCCAGCAGTTACTCGGGACAGCACTATGGCTACACCTTC.

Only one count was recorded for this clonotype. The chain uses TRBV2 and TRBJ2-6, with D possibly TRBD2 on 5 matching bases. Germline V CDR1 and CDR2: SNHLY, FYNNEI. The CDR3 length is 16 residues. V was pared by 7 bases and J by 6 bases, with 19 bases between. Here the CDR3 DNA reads TGTGCCAGCACTGCTGCTCCCGAGGGAGTGGCCAACGTCCTGACTTTC. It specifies CASTAAPEGVANVLTF.

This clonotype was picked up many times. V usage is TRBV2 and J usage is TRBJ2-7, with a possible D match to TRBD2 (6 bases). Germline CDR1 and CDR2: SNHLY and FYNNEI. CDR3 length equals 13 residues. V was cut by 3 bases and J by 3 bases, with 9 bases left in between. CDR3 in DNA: TGTGCCAGCAGTGAGGGAGGAAGCTACGAGCAGTACTTC. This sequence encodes CASSEGGSYEQYF.

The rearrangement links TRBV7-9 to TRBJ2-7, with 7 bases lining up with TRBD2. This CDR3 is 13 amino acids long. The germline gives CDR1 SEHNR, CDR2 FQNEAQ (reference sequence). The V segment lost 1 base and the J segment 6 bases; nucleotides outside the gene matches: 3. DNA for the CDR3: TGTGCCAGCAGCTTAGGGGGAGGGCCCGAGCAGTACGTC. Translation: CASSLGGGPEQYV.

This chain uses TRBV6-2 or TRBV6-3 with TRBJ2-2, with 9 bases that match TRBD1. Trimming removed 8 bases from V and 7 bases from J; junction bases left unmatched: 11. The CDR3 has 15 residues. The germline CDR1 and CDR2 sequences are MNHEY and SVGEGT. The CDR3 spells CASDRAGTGRGELFF. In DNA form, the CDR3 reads TGTGCCAGCGACAGGGCCGGGACAGGGCGCGGGGAGCTGTTTTTT.

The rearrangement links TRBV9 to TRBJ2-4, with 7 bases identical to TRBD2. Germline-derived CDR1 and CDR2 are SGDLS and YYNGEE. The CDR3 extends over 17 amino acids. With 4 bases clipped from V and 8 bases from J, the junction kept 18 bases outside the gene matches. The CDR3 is CASSPSLIGTSGDIQYF. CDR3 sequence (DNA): TGTGCCAGCAGCCCGAGCCTGATTGGGACGAGCGGGGACATTCAGTACTTC.

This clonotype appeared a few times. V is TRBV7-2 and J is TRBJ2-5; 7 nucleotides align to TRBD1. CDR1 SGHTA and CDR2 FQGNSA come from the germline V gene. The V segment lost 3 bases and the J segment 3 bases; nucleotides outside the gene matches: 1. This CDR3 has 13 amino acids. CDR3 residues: CASSFTGEETQYF. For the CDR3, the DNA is TGTGCCAGCAGCTTTACAGGGGAAGAGACCCAGTACTTC.

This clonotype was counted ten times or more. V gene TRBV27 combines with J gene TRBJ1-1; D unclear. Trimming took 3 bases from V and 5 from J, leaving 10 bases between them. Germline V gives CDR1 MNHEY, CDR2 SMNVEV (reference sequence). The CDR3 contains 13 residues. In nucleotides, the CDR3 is TGTGCCAGCAGTTTTGTAGGAGGGACTGAAGCTTTCTTT. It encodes CASSFVGGTEAFF.

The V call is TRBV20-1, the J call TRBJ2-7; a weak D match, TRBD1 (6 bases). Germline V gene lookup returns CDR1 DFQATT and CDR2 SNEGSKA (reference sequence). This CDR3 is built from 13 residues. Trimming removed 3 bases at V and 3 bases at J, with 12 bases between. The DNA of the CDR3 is TGCAGTGCTAGCAGGGGCGCTAGCTACGAGCAGTACTTC. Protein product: CSASRGASYEQYF.

For the CDR3, the DNA is TGTGCCAGCAGTCAGAGTAATGAAAAACTGTTTTTT. It is translated as CASSQSNEKLFF. The chain uses TRBV2 and TRBJ1-4; D ambiguous. The CDR3 has 12 amino acids. V lost 5 bases and J 4 bases, leaving 5 bases between the germline ends. CDR1 is SNHLY and CDR2 is FYNNEI in the germline V gene.

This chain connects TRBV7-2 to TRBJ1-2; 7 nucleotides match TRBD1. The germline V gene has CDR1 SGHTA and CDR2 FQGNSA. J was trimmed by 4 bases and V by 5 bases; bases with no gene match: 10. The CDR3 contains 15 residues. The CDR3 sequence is CASSPAGQAAYGYTF. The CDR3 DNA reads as TGTGCCAGCAGCCCAGCCGGACAGGCGGCCTATGGCTACACCTTC. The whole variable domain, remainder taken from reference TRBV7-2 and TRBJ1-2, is GAGVSQSPSNKVTEKGKDVELRCDPISGHTALYWYRQSLGQGLEFLIYFQGNSAPDKSGLPSDRFSAERTGGSVSTLTIQRTQQEDSAVYLCASSPAGQAAYGYTFGSGTRLTVV.

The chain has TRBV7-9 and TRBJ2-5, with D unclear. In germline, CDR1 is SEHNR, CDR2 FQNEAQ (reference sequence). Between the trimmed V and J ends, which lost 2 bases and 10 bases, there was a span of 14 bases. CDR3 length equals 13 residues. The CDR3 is CASSLSLQTLQYF. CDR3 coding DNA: TGTGCCAGCAGCTTATCGCTCCAGACCCTCCAGTACTTC.

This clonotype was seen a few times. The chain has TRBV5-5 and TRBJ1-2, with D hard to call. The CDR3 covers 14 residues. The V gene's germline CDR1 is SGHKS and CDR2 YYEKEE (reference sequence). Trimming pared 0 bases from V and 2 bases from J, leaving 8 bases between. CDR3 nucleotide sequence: TGTGCCAGCAGCTTGGCCGCGCAAAACTATGGCTACACCTTC. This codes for CASSLAAQNYGYTF.

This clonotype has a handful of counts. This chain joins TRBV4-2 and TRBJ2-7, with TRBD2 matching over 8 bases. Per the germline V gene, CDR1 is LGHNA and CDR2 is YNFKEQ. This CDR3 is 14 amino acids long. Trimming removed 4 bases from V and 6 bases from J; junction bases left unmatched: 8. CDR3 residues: CASSRREEGCEQYV. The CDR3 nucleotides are TGTGCCAGCAGCCGGCGGGAGGAGGGCTGCGAGCAGTACGTC.

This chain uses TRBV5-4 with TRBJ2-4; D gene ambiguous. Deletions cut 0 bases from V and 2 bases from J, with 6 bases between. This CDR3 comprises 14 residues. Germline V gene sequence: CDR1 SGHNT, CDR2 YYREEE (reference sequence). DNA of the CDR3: TGTGCCAGCAGCTTGGCCGGCCCCAAAAACATTCAGTACTTC. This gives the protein CASSLAGPKNIQYF.

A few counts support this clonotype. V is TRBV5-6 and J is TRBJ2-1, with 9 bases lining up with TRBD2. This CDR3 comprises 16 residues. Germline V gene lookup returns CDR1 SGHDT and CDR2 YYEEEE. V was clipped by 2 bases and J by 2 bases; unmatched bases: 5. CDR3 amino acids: CASSFGGGAPYNEQFF. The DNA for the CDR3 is TGTGCCAGCAGCTTCGGCGGGGGGGCCCCCTACAATGAGCAGTTCTTC.

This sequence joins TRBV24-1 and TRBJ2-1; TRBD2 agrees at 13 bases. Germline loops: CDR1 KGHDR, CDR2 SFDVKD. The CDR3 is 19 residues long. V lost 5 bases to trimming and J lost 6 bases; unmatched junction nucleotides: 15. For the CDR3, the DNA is TGTGCCACCAGTGCCTCGAGGGGGACTAGCGGGGCATACCCCAATGAGCAGTTCTTC. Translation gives CATSASRGTSGAYPNEQFF.

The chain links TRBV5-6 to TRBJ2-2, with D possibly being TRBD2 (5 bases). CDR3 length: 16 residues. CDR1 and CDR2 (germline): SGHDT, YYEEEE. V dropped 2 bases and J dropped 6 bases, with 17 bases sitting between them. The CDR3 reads CASSLIGNPFSGELFF. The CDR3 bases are TGTGCCAGCAGCTTAATCGGGAATCCGTTTTCCGGGGAGCTGTTTTTT.